This T cell receptor (beta chain) was captured in a study of blood T cell repertoires in COVID-19. Study at large: Some COVID-19 samples were acute and others convalescent; all came from the United States, Italy and Spain. PBMCs, B-cell-depleted T cells, or T cells were the source of the cDNA or gDNA that made up the material.

Original methodology: For nucleated cells, counts were estimated from reference gene primer amplification. Only in-frame clones appear in the TCRdb table, and some are missing; sequencing was by immunoSEQ multiplex PCR. D and trimming were read from the DNA, whereas the V and J calls and clone size are those reported in that table. Of roughly 300,000 clones in the sample, about nine tenths were seen once. CDR3 length: 11 amino acids. Trimming stripped 5 bases from V and 1 base from J, with 6 bases between. The germline V gene encodes CDR1 DFQATT and CDR2 SNEGSKA (reference sequence). The TCR was taken from a woman between 40 and 55 years old who had recovered from COVID-19. V usage is TRBV20-1 and J usage is TRBJ2-7, with D unresolved. Material: peripheral blood. The CDR3 nucleotides read TGCAGTGCTTTAGTATCCTACGAGCAGTACTTC. Amino acids: CSALVSYEQYF.